This is a list of T cell receptor beta chains from one sample in a study of blood T cell repertoires in COVID-19. TCRdb's copy holds only in-frame clones and misses some; the assay was immunoSEQ multiplex PCR. The top ten hold roughly 3.6% of the sample, which has 180,000 or so clones, around 87% seen once. Sample: peripheral blood. The source of these receptors is a young man with active or convalescent COVID-19. Each CDR3 is given with its conserved first and last residue. A D gene is named only where the DNA matches it firmly. A clone size is listed for some rows: how often the clone was seen (once, few, many), or a class if it is expanded.

D gene,V gene,J gene,clone size,CDR3 DNA,CDR3 protein
-,TRBV6-6,TRBJ2-1,once,TGTGCCAGCAGTCCGGAGGGTAGCGGACTCTTATCCTACAATGAGCAGTTCTTC,CASSPEGSGLLSYNEQFF
-,TRBV30,TRBJ2-1,-,TGTGCCTGGAGTGGAACTAGATTGGGCAATGAGCAGTTCTTC,CAWSGTRLGNEQFF
-,TRBV7-2,TRBJ1-4,-,TGTGCCAGCGCGAAGTTGAGGAATGAAAAACTGTTTTTT,CASAKLRNEKLFF
TRBD2,TRBV4-2,TRBJ2-3,many,TGTGCCAGCAGCCTTAAGCGGGGGGAAGCAGATACGCAGTATTTT,CASSLKRGEADTQYF
-,TRBV12-5,TRBJ2-7,-,TGTGCTAGTGGTTTGGGACTATTGGGGACCTACGAGCAGTACTTC,CASGLGLLGTYEQYF
-,TRBV3-1/TRBV3-2,TRBJ1-2,-,TGTGCCAGCATTAGACAGTCTCGCAACTATGGCTACACCTTC,CASIRQSRNYGYTF
TRBD1,TRBV20-1,TRBJ1-1,many,TGCAGTGCTAGTGGGACAGGGGGCCACACTGAAGCTTTCTTT,CSASGTGGHTEAFF
TRBD2,TRBV5-6,TRBJ2-1,-,TGTGCCAGCAGCTTGTCAGCGGGAGACAATGAGCAGTTCTTC,CASSLSAGDNEQFF
TRBD2,TRBV18,TRBJ2-3,few,TGTGCCAGCTCACCCCCCCGGGCTAGCGGGAGTACAGATACGCAGTATTTT,CASSPPRASGSTDTQYF
-,TRBV5-1,TRBJ2-3,-,TGCGCCAGCAGCCCCCCAGGACAGACGTTCACAGATACGCAGTATTTT,CASSPPGQTFTDTQYF
-,TRBV25-1,TRBJ1-6,-,TGTGCCAGCAGTGCCCGGGATTCCTATAATTCACCCCTCCACTTT,CASSARDSYNSPLHF
-,TRBV2,TRBJ1-1,-,TGTGCCAGCAGTTATACTGAAGCCTCCTTGAACACTGAAGCTTTCTTT,CASSYTEASLNTEAFF
TRBD2,TRBV7-3,TRBJ2-7,-,TGTGCCAGCAGCTTAACGGGGGGGACTAGCGGGCAATACGAGCAGTACTTC,CASSLTGGTSGQYEQYF
TRBD2,TRBV2,TRBJ2-3,once,TGTGCCAGCGCCGGGACTAGCGGGAGAATTGGCGATACGCAGTATTTT,CASAGTSGRIGDTQYF
TRBD1,TRBV6-7,TRBJ1-5,-,TGTGCCAGCACAAACGGGCAGGGGGACGGCAATCAGCCCCAGCATTTT,CASTNGQGDGNQPQHF
-,TRBV7-9,TRBJ1-5,-,TGTGCCAGCAGCTTGGACACTTTTAGCAATCAGCCCCAGCATTTT,CASSLDTFSNQPQHF
-,TRBV15,TRBJ1-3,-,TGTGCCACCAGCAGAGACGGCAGCGAGTCTGGAAACACCATATATTTT,CATSRDGSESGNTIYF
-,TRBV4-1,TRBJ1-1,-,TGCGCCAGCGCCGGCGGTGGGTTGATCAACACTGAAGCTTTCTTT,CASAGGGLINTEAFF
TRBD1,TRBV5-1,TRBJ2-5,-,TGCGCCAGCAGCTCTGGGACAGGCGGGGAGACCCAGTACTTC,CASSSGTGGETQYF
TRBD1,TRBV29-1,TRBJ1-2,once,TGCAGCGTCCAAAAATCGGACAGGTCTTGCACCTTC,CSVQKSDRSCTF
TRBD1,TRBV9,TRBJ2-7,-,TGTGCCAGCAGCGTAGAGGCGGGGACAGGGAGTATCTACGAGCAGTACTTC,CASSVEAGTGSIYEQYF
-,TRBV3-1/TRBV3-2,TRBJ1-2,-,TGTGCCAGCAGCCTCGCGGGGGGATCTTTTAACTATGGCTACACCTTC,CASSLAGGSFNYGYTF
-,TRBV12-3/TRBV12-4,TRBJ2-2,-,TGTGCCAGCAAGGACAGGAACACCGGGGAGCTGTTTTTT,CASKDRNTGELFF
-,TRBV6-5,TRBJ1-5,-,TGTGCCAGCAGTTACAGGGGCCCCAATCAGCCCCAGCATTTT,CASSYRGPNQPQHF
-,TRBV6-6,TRBJ1-3,once,TGTGCCACCTATTGGGGAGACACCATATATTTT,CATYWGDTIYF
-,TRBV4-1,TRBJ1-2,-,TGCGCCAGCAGCCCCCGGGACATAACTGAATCTAACTATGGCTACACCTTC,CASSPRDITESNYGYTF
TRBD2,TRBV10-3,TRBJ2-7,once,TGTGCCATCAGTGAGGCTGCGGGAGGGTCCTACGAGCAGTACTTC,CAISEAAGGSYEQYF
TRBD2,TRBV27,TRBJ2-3,-,TGTGCCAGCAAGATATGGGGACTAGCGGGAGATTATGATACGCAGTATTTT,CASKIWGLAGDYDTQYF
-,TRBV5-1,TRBJ2-3,-,TGCGCCAGCAGCCGGTCGGACAGCCCCACAGATACGCAGTATTTT,CASSRSDSPTDTQYF
-,TRBV7-9,TRBJ1-2,-,TGTGCCAGCAGCTTATTAGCCCTCTATGGCTACACCTTC,CASSLLALYGYTF
TRBD2,TRBV6-2/TRBV6-3,TRBJ2-7,-,TGTGCCAGCAGCCCCAAGGGACTAGCGGGAAGATTCGAGCAGTACTTC,CASSPKGLAGRFEQYF
TRBD1,TRBV25-1,TRBJ1-2,-,TGTGCCAGCAGTGAATTAGGGGACAGGGTCTATGGCTACACCTTC,CASSELGDRVYGYTF
-,TRBV7-2,TRBJ2-2,-,TGTGCCAGCAGCTTAGTGGCCTTCACCGGGGAGCTGTTTTTT,CASSLVAFTGELFF
-,TRBV7-6,TRBJ2-7,-,TGTGCCAGCAGCGCAAGATTCAGCTCCTACGAGCAGTACTTC,CASSARFSSYEQYF
-,TRBV2,TRBJ1-2,-,TGTGCCAGCAGAGCAGGTCTCGATGGCTACACCTTC,CASRAGLDGYTF
-,TRBV5-4,TRBJ2-3,-,TGTGCCAGCAGCAATCCGGTCGATATTACAGATACGCAGTATTTT,CASSNPVDITDTQYF
-,TRBV11-2,TRBJ1-1,-,TGTGCCAGCAGCCCAGGGGTTACACCAGGTCACACTGAAGCTTTCTTT,CASSPGVTPGHTEAFF
-,TRBV23-1,TRBJ1-2,-,TGCGCCAGCAGTCAATCCCAGAATGCAGGGGCGCGAACCCATGGCTACACCTTC,CASSQSQNAGARTHGYTF
-,TRBV27,TRBJ1-4,-,TGTGCCAGCAGTTTCAGGGTTGGTGAAAAACTGTTTTTT,CASSFRVGEKLFF
TRBD1,TRBV2,TRBJ1-4,-,TGTGCCAGCCGGGAGAGGGGGCGGGAAAAACTGTTTTTT,CASRERGREKLFF
-,TRBV27,TRBJ2-7,-,TGTGCCAGCACCTCTAGCGTGTCCTACGAGCAGTACTTC,CASTSSVSYEQYF
TRBD1,TRBV4-2,TRBJ1-2,-,TGTGCCAGCAGCCCTATAGGGACAGGGGATGGCTACACCTTC,CASSPIGTGDGYTF
-,TRBV27,TRBJ2-7,-,TGTGCCACCCGAGGAGGAGGCGAGCAGTACTTC,CATRGGGEQYF
-,TRBV5-1,TRBJ1-3,-,TGCGCCAGCAGCCTAGGAGCTTCAGGGGAGCAGGGAAACACCATATATTTT,CASSLGASGEQGNTIYF
-,TRBV19,TRBJ2-5,-,TGTGCCAGTAGTATAGGAGCCCGGACAGCCTTCGTGACCCAGTACTTC,CASSIGARTAFVTQYF